This passage covers 20 T cell receptor beta chains from one sample sequenced in a study of blood T cell repertoires in COVID-19. The table came from immunoSEQ multiplex PCR; TCRdb's copy has only in-frame clones and leaves some out. The repertoire holds roughly 100,000 clones, with less than 95% as singletons. The specimen sequenced was peripheral blood. Source of these receptors: a man aged 45 to 65 with acute or convalescent COVID-19.

The chain couples TRBV19 to TRBJ1-5; D uncertain. The CDR3 consists of 15 residues. CDR1 is LNHDA and CDR2 is SQIVND in the germline V gene (reference sequence). V was shortened by 3 bases and J by 3 bases, with 12 bases between the two germline ends. For the CDR3, the DNA is TGTGCCAGTAGTATTAGCCCGAAGGACAATCAGCCCCAGCATTTT. Protein product: CASSISPKDNQPQHF.

This clone has a single count. The V call is TRBV5-5, the J call TRBJ2-7; perhaps TRBD1 as D (6 bases). This CDR3 has 15 residues. Germline CDR1 SGHKS, CDR2 YYEKEE (reference sequence). Trimming took off 0 bases at V and 2 bases at J, with 12 bases between the two ends. Here the CDR3 reads CASSLEWTETYEQYF. CDR3 in DNA: TGTGCCAGCAGCTTGGAGTGGACAGAGACCTACGAGCAGTACTTC.

The chain has TRBV11-3 and TRBJ2-3; TRBD2 aligns across 7 bases. J was trimmed by 2 bases and V by 4 bases; bases with no gene match: 6. Per germline, CDR1 SGHNT and CDR2 YENEEA. CDR3 length: 15 residues. The CDR3 spells CASSSSAGYTDTQYF. In DNA form, the CDR3 reads TGTGCCAGCAGCTCGTCAGCGGGATACACAGATACGCAGTATTTT.

This chain connects TRBV24-1 to TRBJ2-2, with 9 bases aligning to TRBD2. Losses at the gene ends were 2 bases for V and 9 bases for J; bases not matched to a gene: 6. The CDR3 is made up of 15 amino acids. Germline CDR1 KGHDR, CDR2 SFDVKD. As DNA, the CDR3 is TGTGCCACCAGTGATTCCCGAGCGGGAGGAAGGGAGCTGTTTTTT. As protein: CATSDSRAGGRELFF.

This clone was observed a single time. The V call is TRBV28, the J call TRBJ1-1, with D possibly matching TRBD1 (6 bases). Trimming stripped 3 bases from V and 9 bases from J, with 17 bases between. Germline lookup yields CDR1 MDHEN and CDR2 SYDVKM. This CDR3 comprises 14 residues. The CDR3 coding sequence is TGTGCCAGCAGTTTCAAAACAGGGACACTGAAAGCTTTCTTT. It encodes CASSFKTGTLKAFF.

This chain connects TRBV13 to TRBJ2-1; 10 nucleotides agree with TRBD1. V lost 4 bases, J lost 0 bases, and 12 bases stayed unmatched. The CDR3 totals 19 residues. CDR1 and CDR2 (germline): PRHDT, FYEKMQ (reference sequence). CDR3 residues: CASSWGPGTGAGSYNEQFF. CDR3 in DNA: TGTGCCAGCAGCTGGGGTCCCGGGACAGGGGCCGGCTCCTACAATGAGCAGTTCTTC.

The gene calls are TRBV27 and TRBJ2-7; a possible D gene is TRBD1 (5 bases). The V gene lost 4 bases and the J gene lost 4 bases, with 11 bases spanning the gap. Germline values: CDR1 MNHEY, CDR2 SMNVEV (reference sequence). The CDR3 totals 13 residues. The CDR3 DNA follows: TGTGCCAGCAGTTACAGGATTGGGTACGAGCAGTACTTC. Translating gives CASSYRIGYEQYF.

The V gene is TRBV6-5, the J gene TRBJ2-1, with TRBD2 matching over 10 bases. With V trimmed by 0 bases and J by 1 base, 0 bases remained unmatched. Germline CDR1 reads MNHEY; CDR2 reads SVGAGI. The CDR3 covers 16 residues. The CDR3 sequence: CASSYSTSGSYNEQFF. The CDR3 DNA reads TGTGCCAGCAGTTACTCGACTAGCGGGTCCTACAATGAGCAGTTCTTC.

This rearrangement joins TRBV11-2 to TRBJ2-5, with a weak D call TRBD2 (6 bases). Germline assignment: CDR1 SGHAT and CDR2 FQNNGV. Trimming stripped 1 base from V and 5 bases from J, with 17 bases between. The CDR3 has 16 residues. This chain's CDR3 is CASSLGFGRSSETQYF. In DNA form, the CDR3 reads TGTGCCAGCAGCTTAGGATTCGGGAGAAGTAGTGAGACCCAGTACTTC.

This chain uses TRBV15 with TRBJ2-4, with 7 positions matching TRBD2. The CDR3 sequence is 15 residues long. Germline V lookup: CDR1 LNHNV, CDR2 YYDKDF (reference sequence). V trimming: 1 base; J trimming: 4 bases; junction bases outside the gene matches: 4. DNA for the CDR3: TGTGCCACCAGCAGAGCACTAGCGCTAAAAAACATTCAGTACTTC. It encodes CATSRALALKNIQYF. Combining the CDR3 with reference TRBV15 and TRBJ2-4 gives the whole variable domain DAMVIQNPRYQVTQFGKPVTLSCSQTLNHNVMYWYQQKSSQAPKLLFHYYDKDFNNEADTPDNFQSRRPNTSFCFLDIRSPGLGDTAMYLCATSRALALKNIQYFGAGTRLSVL.

The chain links TRBV30 to TRBJ1-5, with D perhaps matching TRBD1 (6 bases). The germline V and J ends were trimmed by 2 bases and 4 bases, with 12 bases remaining between them. CDR1 is GTSNPN, CDR2 SVGIG, per germline (reference sequence). The CDR3 totals 14 residues. The CDR3 reads CAWSLGQTNQPQHF. DNA for the CDR3: TGTGCCTGGAGTCTTGGACAGACAAATCAGCCCCAGCATTTT. Using reference TRBV30 and TRBJ1-5 for the parts outside the CDR3, the full variable domain is SQTIHQWPATLVQPVGSPLSLECTVEGTSNPNLYWYRQAAGRGLQLLFYSVGIGQISSEVPQNLSASRPQDRQFILSSKKLLLSDSGFYLCAWSLGQTNQPQHFGDGTRLSIL.

The J gene is TRBJ2-7, the V gene TRBV5-1; weak D call: TRBD2 (7 bases). The CDR3 has 15 amino acids. Germline CDR1 reads SGHRS; CDR2 reads YFSETQ. V was clipped by 0 bases and J by 0 bases, with 10 bases between them. The CDR3: CASSLGGGDSYEQYF. CDR3 DNA: TGCGCCAGCAGCTTGGGCGGGGGCGACTCCTACGAGCAGTACTTC.

In its sample, this clone was seen a few times. The V gene is TRBV4-2, the J gene TRBJ2-7; a weak D match, TRBD1 (6 bases). V was trimmed by 2 bases and J by 7 bases, leaving 9 bases between them. This CDR3 contains 12 residues. Germline CDR1 and CDR2: LGHNA and YNFKEQ. CDR3 protein: CASSQPGEEQYF. The CDR3 DNA reads as TGTGCCAGCAGCCAACCAGGGGAAGAGCAGTACTTC.

The DNA for the CDR3 is TGTGCCAGCAGTTCTACAGGGCGAGAATATGGCTACACCTTC. Its protein product is CASSSTGREYGYTF. The chain has TRBV6-6 and TRBJ1-2; TRBD1 is a possible D gene (6 bases). The ends were cut back, 4 bases at V and 5 bases at J, with 14 bases in the middle. The CDR3 runs to 14 residues. The V gene's germline CDR1 is MNHNY and CDR2 SVGAGI (reference sequence).

This clone was seen a single time. This sequence joins TRBV27 and TRBJ1-2, with a possible D match to TRBD1 (5 bases). Germline V gives CDR1 MNHEY, CDR2 SMNVEV (reference sequence). V was clipped by 5 bases and J by 0 bases, with 13 bases between them. This CDR3 region has 15 residues. CDR3 in DNA: TGTGCCAGCAGTCCCCGGGGGACTACTAACTATGGCTACACCTTC. This gives the protein CASSPRGTTNYGYTF.

The chain carries TRBV6-6 and TRBJ1-5, with D unresolved. The CDR3 loop spans 12 amino acids. CDR1 MNHNY and CDR2 SVGAGI come from the germline V gene (reference sequence). The V and J ends lost 6 bases and 5 bases respectively, with 8 bases between them. The CDR3 coding sequence is TGTGCCAGCAGCGGGATGGATCAGCCCCAGCATTTT. It specifies CASSGMDQPQHF.

This chain uses TRBV12-5 with TRBJ2-3, with D perhaps matching TRBD1 (6 bases). The germline V gene has CDR1 LGHNT and CDR2 FRNRAP. Deletions cut 6 bases from V and 3 bases from J, with 10 bases between. The CDR3 runs to 13 residues. The CDR3 sequence: CASGLDRTDTQYF. CDR3 coding DNA: TGTGCTAGTGGGCTCGACAGGACAGATACGCAGTATTTT. Together with reference TRBV12-5 and TRBJ2-3, the CDR3 gives the full variable domain: DARVTQTPRHKVTEMGQEVTMRCQPILGHNTVFWYRQTMMQGLELLAYFRNRAPLDDSGMPKDRFSAEMPDATLATLKIQPSEPRDSAVYFCASGLDRTDTQYFGPGTRLTVL.

This clone was seen only once. V gene TRBV19 combines with J gene TRBJ2-1; no reliable D call. Trimming left V 1 base short and J 7 bases short, with 5 bases between. Germline assignment: CDR1 LNHDA and CDR2 SQIVND (reference sequence). The CDR3 contains 12 residues. This CDR3 is CASSIVRNEQFF. Written as DNA, the CDR3 is TGTGCCAGTAGTATAGTGAGGAATGAGCAGTTCTTC.

The chain links TRBV24-1 to TRBJ2-5; TRBD2 matches 12 bases. V lost 0 bases, J lost 7 bases, and 5 bases stayed unmatched. CDR1 and CDR2 (germline): KGHDR, SFDVKD. The CDR3 totals 16 residues. As DNA, the CDR3 is TGTGCCACCAGTGATTTGGGACTAGCGGGATCGGGGACCCAGTACTTC. This translates into CATSDLGLAGSGTQYF.

This chain joins TRBV5-1 and TRBJ1-3, with TRBD1 as a possible D gene (6 bases). The germline V gene encodes CDR1 SGHRS and CDR2 YFSETQ. The CDR3 is 14 residues long. V was shortened by 5 bases and J by 3 bases, with 12 bases between the two germline ends. CDR3 sequence (DNA): TGCGCCAGCAGGGAGACAGGTGTTGGAAACACCATATATTTT. Its translation: CASRETGVGNTIYF.